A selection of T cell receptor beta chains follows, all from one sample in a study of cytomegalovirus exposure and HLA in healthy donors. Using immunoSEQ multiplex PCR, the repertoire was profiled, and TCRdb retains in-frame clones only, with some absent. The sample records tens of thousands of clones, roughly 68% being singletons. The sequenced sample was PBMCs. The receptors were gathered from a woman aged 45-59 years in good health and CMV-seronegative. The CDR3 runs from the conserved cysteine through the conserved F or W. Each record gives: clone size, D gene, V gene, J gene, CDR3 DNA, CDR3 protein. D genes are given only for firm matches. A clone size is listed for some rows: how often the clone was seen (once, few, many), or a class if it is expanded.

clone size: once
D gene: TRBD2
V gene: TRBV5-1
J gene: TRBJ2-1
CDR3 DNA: TGCGCCAGCAGCCGGGGGACTAGCGGGAGGGCCAGCGAGCAGTTCTTC
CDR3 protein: CASSRGTSGRASEQFF

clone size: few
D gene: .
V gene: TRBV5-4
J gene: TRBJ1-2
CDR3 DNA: TGTGCCAGCAGCTTAGAGACAGTCCTTGATGGCTACACCTTC
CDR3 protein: CASSLETVLDGYTF

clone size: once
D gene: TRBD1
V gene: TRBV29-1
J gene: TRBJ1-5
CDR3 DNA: TGCAGCGCCTCTACGACAGGGGGCAGCAATCAGCCCCAGCATTTT
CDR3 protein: CSASTTGGSNQPQHF

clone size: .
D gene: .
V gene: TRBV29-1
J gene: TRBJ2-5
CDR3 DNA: TGCAGCGTTGACTGGACTAAGGGGGCGACCCAGTACTTC
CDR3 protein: CSVDWTKGATQYF

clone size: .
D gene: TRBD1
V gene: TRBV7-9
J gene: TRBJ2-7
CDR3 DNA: TGTGCCAGCAGCGACCGGGACAGGGGCCACGAGCAGTACTTC
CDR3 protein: CASSDRDRGHEQYF

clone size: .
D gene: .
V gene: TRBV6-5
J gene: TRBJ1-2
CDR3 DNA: TGTGCCAGCAGTTACTCCGGGGGACGGGGTGGCTACACCTTC
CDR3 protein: CASSYSGGRGGYTF

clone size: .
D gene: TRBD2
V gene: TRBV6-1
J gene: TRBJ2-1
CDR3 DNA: TGTGCCAGCAGCAGCGGGGGGGCCTTGGATGAGCAGTTCTTC
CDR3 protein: CASSSGGALDEQFF

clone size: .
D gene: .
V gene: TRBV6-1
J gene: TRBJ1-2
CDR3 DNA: TGTGCCAGCAGTGAACGTGGGGCCTATGGCTACACCTTC
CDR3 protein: CASSERGAYGYTF

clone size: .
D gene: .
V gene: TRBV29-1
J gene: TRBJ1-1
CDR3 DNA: TGCAGCGTTGACAGGGGGAACACTGAAGCTTTCTTT
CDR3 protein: CSVDRGNTEAFF

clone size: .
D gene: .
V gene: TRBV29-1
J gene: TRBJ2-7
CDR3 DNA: TGCAGCGTGGAGTACAGGGACGAAGGGACCTACGAGCAGTACTTC
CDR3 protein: CSVEYRDEGTYEQYF

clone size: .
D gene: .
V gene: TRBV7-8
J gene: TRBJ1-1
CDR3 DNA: TGTGCCAGCAGCTTAGGGACCCGGGGGAACACTGAAGCTTTCTTT
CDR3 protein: CASSLGTRGNTEAFF

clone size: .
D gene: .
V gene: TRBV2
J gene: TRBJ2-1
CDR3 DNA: TGTGCCAGCAGTGGGGGGGGCGGGAGTAGGTTCTTC
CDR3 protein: CASSGGGGSRFF

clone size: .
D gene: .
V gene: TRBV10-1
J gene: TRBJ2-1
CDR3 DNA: TGCGCCAGCAGTGATCGGAGGGCCGTTGTCAATGAGCAGTTCTTC
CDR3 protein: CASSDRRAVVNEQFF

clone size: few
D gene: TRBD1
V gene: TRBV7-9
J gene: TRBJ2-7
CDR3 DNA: TGTGCCAGCAGCCCCTCGGCGGACAGGGGGCGTTTCGAGCAGTACTTC
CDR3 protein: CASSPSADRGRFEQYF

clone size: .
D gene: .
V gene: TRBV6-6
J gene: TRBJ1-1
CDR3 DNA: TGTGCCAGCAGTCGACCCGAAGGGGCAGCCAACACTGAAGCTTTCTTT
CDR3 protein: CASSRPEGAANTEAFF

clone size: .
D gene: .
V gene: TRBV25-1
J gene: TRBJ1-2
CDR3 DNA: TGTGCCAGCAGTCAGGGGCGAGGCTACACCTTC
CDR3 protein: CASSQGRGYTF

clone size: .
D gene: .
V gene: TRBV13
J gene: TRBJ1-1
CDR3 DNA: TGTGCCAGCAGCTTAGCCGGGGGGATCACTGAAGCTTTCTTT
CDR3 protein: CASSLAGGITEAFF

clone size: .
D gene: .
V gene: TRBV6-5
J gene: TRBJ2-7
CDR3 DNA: TGTGCCAGCGGGGCACCCTACGAGCAGTACTTC
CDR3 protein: CASGAPYEQYF

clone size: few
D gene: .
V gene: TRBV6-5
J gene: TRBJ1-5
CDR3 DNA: TGTGCCAGCAGTTTATATGCAGGGGCGGTCAATCAGCCCCAGCATTTT
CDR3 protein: CASSLYAGAVNQPQHF

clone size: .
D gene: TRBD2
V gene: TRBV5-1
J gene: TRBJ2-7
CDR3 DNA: TGCGCCAGCAGCCCCTTAGCGGGAGGGTACTACGAGCAGTACTTC
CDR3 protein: CASSPLAGGYYEQYF

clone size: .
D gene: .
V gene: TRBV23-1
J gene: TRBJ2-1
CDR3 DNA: TGCGCCAGCAGTCAAGTTAGTTCCTACAATGAGCAGTTCTTC
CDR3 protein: CASSQVSSYNEQFF

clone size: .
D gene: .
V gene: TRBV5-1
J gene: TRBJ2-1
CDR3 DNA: TGCGCCAGCAGTCCCGCGGGGTCCAATGAGCAGTTCTTC
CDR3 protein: CASSPAGSNEQFF

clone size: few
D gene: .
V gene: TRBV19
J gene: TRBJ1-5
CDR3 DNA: TGTGCCAGCCAACTCCAGCGTAATCAGCCCCAGCATTTT
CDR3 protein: CASQLQRNQPQHF

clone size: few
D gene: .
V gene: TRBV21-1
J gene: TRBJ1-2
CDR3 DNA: TGTGCCAGCAGCAAAAGGGAGACAGGACTTAACTATGGCTACACCTTC
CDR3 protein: CASSKRETGLNYGYTF

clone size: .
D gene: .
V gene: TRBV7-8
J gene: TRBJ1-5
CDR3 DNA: TGTGCCAGCAGCTTAGCCCGAGGAGAACAGCCCCAGCATTTT
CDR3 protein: CASSLARGEQPQHF

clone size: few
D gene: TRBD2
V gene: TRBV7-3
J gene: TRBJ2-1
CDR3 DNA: TGTGCCAGCAGCTTCCCGGGAGGTTACAATGAGCAGTTCTTC
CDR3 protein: CASSFPGGYNEQFF

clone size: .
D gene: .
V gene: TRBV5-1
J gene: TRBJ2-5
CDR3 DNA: TGCGCCAGCAGCTTGCGGGATGAGACCCAGTACTTC
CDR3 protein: CASSLRDETQYF

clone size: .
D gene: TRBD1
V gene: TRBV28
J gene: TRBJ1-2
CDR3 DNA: TGTGCCAGCAGTGGCCCACAGGGGTATGGCTACACCTTC
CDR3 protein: CASSGPQGYGYTF

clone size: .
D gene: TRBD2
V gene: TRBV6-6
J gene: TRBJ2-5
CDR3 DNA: TGTGCCAGCAGTTACTCGATAGCGGGGGGCCAAGAGACCCAGTACTTC
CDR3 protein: CASSYSIAGGQETQYF

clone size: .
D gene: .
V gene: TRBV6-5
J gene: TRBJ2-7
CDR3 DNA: TGTGCCAGCAGTTGGCAGGGTGGCGAGCAGTACTTC
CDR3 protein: CASSWQGGEQYF

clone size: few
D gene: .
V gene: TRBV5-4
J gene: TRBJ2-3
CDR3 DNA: TGTGCCAGCAGCTTAACTACCGTTTACACAGATACGCAGTATTTT
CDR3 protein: CASSLTTVYTDTQYF

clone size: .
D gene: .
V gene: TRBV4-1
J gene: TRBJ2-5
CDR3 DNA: TGCGCCAGCAGCCAGGGGACTTGGGAGACCCAGTACTTC
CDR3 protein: CASSQGTWETQYF

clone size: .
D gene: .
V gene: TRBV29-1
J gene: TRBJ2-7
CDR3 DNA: TGCAGCGTTTACGTTCCGAGCCGAAGCTCCTACGAGCAGTACTTC
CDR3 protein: CSVYVPSRSSYEQYF

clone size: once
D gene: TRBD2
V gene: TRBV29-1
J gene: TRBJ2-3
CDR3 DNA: TGCAGCGTAACTGCTAGCGGGAGAGCCACAGATACGCAGTATTTT
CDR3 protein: CSVTASGRATDTQYF

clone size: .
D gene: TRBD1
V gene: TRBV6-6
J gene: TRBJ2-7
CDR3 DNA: TGTGCCAGCAGTCCCGGGACAGGGGCGTTCTACGAGCAGTACTTC
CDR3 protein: CASSPGTGAFYEQYF

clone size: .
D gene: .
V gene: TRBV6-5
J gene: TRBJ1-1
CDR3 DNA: TGTGCCAGTCGAAACAGGGCTTCCCTTTCTGAAGCTTTCTTT
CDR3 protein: CASRNRASLSEAFF

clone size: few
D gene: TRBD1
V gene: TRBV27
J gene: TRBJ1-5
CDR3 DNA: TGTGCCAGCAGCATAGGGGGCGCAGAGAAGCCCCAGCATTTT
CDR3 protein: CASSIGGAEKPQHF

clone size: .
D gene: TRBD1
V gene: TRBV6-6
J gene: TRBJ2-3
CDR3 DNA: TGTGCCAGCAGTTACAGACAGGGTAGCACAGATACGCAGTATTTT
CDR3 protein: CASSYRQGSTDTQYF

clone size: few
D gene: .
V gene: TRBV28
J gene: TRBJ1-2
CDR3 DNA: TGTGCCACCTTCAACGGACAAGTCTATGGCTACACCTTC
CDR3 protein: CATFNGQVYGYTF

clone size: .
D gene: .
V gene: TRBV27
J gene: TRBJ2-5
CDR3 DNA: TGTGCCAGCAGTCCCTTTGGGGGGGAGACCCAGTACTTC
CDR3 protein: CASSPFGGETQYF

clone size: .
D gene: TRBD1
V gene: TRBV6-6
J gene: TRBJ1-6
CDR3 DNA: TGTGCCAGCAGTTATGAACCCGGGACAGGGGACTCACCCCTCCACTTT
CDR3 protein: CASSYEPGTGDSPLHF

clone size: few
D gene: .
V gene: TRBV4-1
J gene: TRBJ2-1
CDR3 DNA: TGCGCCAGCAGCCAAGATGGGGGCGGGTTAAAAGCCAATGAGCAGTTCTTC
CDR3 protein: CASSQDGGGLKANEQFF

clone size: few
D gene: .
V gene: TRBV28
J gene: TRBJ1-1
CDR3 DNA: TGTGCCAGCAGTGAGGGACATAACACTGAAGCTTTCTTT
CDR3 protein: CASSEGHNTEAFF

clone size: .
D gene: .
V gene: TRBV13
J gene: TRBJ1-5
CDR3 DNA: TGTGCCAGCAGCTTAGGTACTGTTCAGCCCCAGCATTTT
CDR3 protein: CASSLGTVQPQHF

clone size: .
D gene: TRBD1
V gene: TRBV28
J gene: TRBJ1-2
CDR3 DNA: TGTGCCAGCAGTTCCTTTTACCGGGACAGGGAAGATGGCTACACCTTC
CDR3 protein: CASSSFYRDREDGYTF

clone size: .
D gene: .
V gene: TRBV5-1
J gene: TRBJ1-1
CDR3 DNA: TGCGCCAGCAGCTTGTCCAGGGGAAACTATATGAACACTGAAGCTTTCTTT
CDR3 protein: CASSLSRGNYMNTEAFF

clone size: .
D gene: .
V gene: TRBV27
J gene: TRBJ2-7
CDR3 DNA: TGTGCCAGCAGTTTAACACCTGGGAGCGAGCAGTACTTC
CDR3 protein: CASSLTPGSEQYF

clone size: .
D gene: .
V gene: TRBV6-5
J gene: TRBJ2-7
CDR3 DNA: TGTGCCAGCAGTTACTCCGGGGTTAGCGACGAGCAGTACTTC
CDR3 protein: CASSYSGVSDEQYF

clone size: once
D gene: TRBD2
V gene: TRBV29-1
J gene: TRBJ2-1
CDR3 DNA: TGCAGCGTTGTGGCCCCTGGACTAGGGGACAATGAGCAGTTCTTC
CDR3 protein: CSVVAPGLGDNEQFF

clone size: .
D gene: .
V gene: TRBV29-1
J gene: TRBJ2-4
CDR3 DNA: TGCAGCGTTGCTCCGGGAGTTGAGGGAAACATTCAGTACTTC
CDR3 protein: CSVAPGVEGNIQYF

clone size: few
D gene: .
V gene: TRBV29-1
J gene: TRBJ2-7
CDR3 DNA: TGCAGCGTAGCGAGAGGGGGCGAGCAGTACTTC
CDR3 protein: CSVARGGEQYF

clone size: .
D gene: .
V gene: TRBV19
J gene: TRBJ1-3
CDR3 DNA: TGTGCCAGCAGGCGGGCATCTGGAAACACCATATATTTT
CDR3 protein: CASRRASGNTIYF

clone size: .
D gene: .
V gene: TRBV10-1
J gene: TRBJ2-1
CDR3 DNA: TGCGCCAGCAGTCGGGGAATTGAGAGTGAGCAGTTCTTC
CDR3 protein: CASSRGIESEQFF

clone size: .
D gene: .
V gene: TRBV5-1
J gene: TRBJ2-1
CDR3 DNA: TGCGCCAGCACCAGGGTAGCTTCCTACAATGAGCAGTTCTTC
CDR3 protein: CASTRVASYNEQFF

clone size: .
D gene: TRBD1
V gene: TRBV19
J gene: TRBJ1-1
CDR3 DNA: TGTGCCACCGCGACAGGGCTTCGTACTGAAGCTTTCTTT
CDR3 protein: CATATGLRTEAFF

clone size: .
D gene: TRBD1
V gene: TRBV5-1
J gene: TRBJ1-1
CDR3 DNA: TGCGCCAGCGGTACAGGGGGCGCAAAACCTGAAGCTTTCTTT
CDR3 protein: CASGTGGAKPEAFF

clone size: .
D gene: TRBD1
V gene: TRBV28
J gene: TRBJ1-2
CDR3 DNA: TGTGCCAGCAGTTTAGGGACAGGGGGCTTTGGCTACACCTTC
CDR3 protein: CASSLGTGGFGYTF

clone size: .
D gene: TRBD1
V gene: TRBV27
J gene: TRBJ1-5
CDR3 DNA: TGTGCCAGCAGTTTAGGGACAGGGGGCAATCAGCCCCAGCATTTT
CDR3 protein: CASSLGTGGNQPQHF

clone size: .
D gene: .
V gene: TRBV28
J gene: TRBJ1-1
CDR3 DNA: TGTGCCAGCACCCCGGGGATGAACACTGAAGCTTTCTTT
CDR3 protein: CASTPGMNTEAFF